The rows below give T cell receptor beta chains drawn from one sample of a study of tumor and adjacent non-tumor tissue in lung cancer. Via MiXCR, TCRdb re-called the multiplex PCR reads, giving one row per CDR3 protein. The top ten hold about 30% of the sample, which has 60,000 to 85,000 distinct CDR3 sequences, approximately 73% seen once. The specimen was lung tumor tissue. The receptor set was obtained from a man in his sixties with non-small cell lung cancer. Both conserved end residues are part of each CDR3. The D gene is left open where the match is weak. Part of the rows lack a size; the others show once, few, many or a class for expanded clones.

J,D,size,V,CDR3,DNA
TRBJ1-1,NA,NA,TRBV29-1,CSVHFGENTEALF,TGTAGCGTCCACTTTGGGGAAAACACTGAAGCTCTCTTT
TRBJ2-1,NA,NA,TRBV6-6,CASNITGDEQFF,TGTGCCAGCAATATTACTGGTGATGAGCAGTTCTTC
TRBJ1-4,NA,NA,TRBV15,CATSRDFSGREEKLFF,TGTGCCACCAGCAGAGATTTTTCGGGACGTGAGGAAAAACTGTTTTTT
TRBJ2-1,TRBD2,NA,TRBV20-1,CSAPGTRVNEQFF,TGCAGTGCACCCGGGACTAGAGTAAATGAGCAGTTCTTC
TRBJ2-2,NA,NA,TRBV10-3,CATSDRISNIGELFF,TGTGCCACCTCGGACAGAATATCGAACATCGGGGAGCTGTTTTTT
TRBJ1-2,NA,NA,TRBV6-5,CTSSRGGYGCTF,NA
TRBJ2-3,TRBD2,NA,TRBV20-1,CSAGTSGGFTDTQYF,TGTAGTGCGGGGACTAGCGGGGGATTCACAGATACGCAGTATTTT
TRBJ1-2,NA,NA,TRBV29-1,CSVVGGDYGYTF,TGCAGCGTTGTGGGCGGCGACTATGGCTACACCTTC
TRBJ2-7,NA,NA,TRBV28,CVSRHLTAVYEQYF,TGTGTCAGCAGGCACCTTACAGCCGTTTACGAGCAGTACTTC
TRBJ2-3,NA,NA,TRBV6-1,CASNEAVSRRTDAQYF,TGCGCCAGCAATGAAGCGGTGTCTCGACGAACAGATGCGCAGTATTTT
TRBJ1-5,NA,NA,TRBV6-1,CASTQGYSSQPPHF,TGTGCCAGCACCCAGGGGTATAGCAGTCAGCCCCCGCATTTT
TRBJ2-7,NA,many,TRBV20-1,CSARPAGTYEQYF,TGCAGTGCTAGGCCCGCCGGCACCTACGAGCAGTACTTC
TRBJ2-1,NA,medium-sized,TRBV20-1,CSARGLGNNEQFF,TGCAGTGCTAGAGGACTGGGGAACAATGAGCAGTTCTTC
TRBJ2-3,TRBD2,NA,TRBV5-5,CASSLVGGDSNQPQYF,TGTGCCAGCAGCTTGGTCGGGGGGGATAGCAATCAGCCCCAGTATTTT
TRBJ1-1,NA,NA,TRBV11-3,CASSLGENTEALF,TGTGCCAGCAGTTTAGGGGAGAACACTGAAGCTTTATTT
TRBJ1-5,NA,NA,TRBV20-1,CSARGGTSVSNRPQHF,TGCAGTGCTAGAGGCGGGACATCCGTGAGCAATCGGCCCCAGCATTTT
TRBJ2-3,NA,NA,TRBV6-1,CASSEEGSRRAVTQYF,TGTGCCAGCAGTGAAGAGGGGTCTCGACGAGCAGTTACGCAGTATTTT
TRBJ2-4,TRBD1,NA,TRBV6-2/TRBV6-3,CASSARDRGRVAKHIKYF,TGTGCCAGTAGTGCCCGGGACAGGGGGCGCGTTGCCAAACACATTAAGTACTTC
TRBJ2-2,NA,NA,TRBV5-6,CASSLNSANTGELFF,TGTGCCAGCAGCTTGAACAGCGCGAACACTGGGGAGCTGTTTTTT
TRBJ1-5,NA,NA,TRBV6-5,CTSRRGIGSSNQPHHF,TGTACCAGCAGGCGGGGAATCGGGTCTAGCAATCAGCCCCACCATTTT
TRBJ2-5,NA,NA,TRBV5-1,CASGLGASRETQYF,TGCGCCAGCGGCTTGGGGGCGTCGAGGGAGACCCAGTACTTC
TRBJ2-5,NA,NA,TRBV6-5,CASKGTARETQQF,TGTGCCAGCAAAGGAACGGCCCGGGAGACCCAGCAGTTC
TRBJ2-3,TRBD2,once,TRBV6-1,CVSSEAGGRDTRYF,TGTGTCAGCAGTGAGGCGGGGGGGAGGGATACGCGGTATTTT
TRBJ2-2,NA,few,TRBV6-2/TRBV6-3,CDSSSSWRNTGELFF,TGTGACAGCAGTTCAAGCTGGAGAAACACCGGGGAGCTGTTTTTT
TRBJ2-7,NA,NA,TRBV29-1,CSVKTGRTYSYVQYF,TGCAGCGTAAAAACCGGAAGAACTTACTCCTACGTGCAGTACTTC
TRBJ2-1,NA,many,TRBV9,CASSVEDSSYNEQFF,TGTGCCAGCAGCGTCGAGGATAGCTCCTACAATGAGCAGTTCTTC
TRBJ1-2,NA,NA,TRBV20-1,CSARRGTDTYGYTF,TGTAGTGCTAGAAGGGGGACGGACACCTATGGCTACACCTTC
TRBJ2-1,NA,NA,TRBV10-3,CAIRSGEGPYNEQFF,TGTGCCATCAGGTCAGGTGAGGGACCCTACAATGAGCAGTTCTTC
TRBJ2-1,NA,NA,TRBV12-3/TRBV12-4,CTSCFPQRNHNEQFF,TGTACTAGCTGTTTCCCTCAGCGGAACCACAATGAGCAGTTCTTC
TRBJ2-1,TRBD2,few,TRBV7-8,CASSLGTSGEINNEQFF,TGTGCCAGCAGCTTAGGGACTAGCGGGGAAATAAACAATGAGCAGTTCTTC
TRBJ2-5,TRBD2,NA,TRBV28,CARSLGASGLQYF,TGTGCCAGAAGTTTAGGGGCTAGCGGGTTACAGTACTTC
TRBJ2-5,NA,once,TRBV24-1,CATSEFRRIQETQYF,TGTGCCACCAGTGAGTTCCGGAGAATCCAAGAGACCCAGTACTTC
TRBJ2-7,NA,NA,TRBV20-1,CSARDHVGYSYEQYF,TGCAGTGCCAGAGATCACGTAGGGTATAGCTACGAGCAGTACTTC
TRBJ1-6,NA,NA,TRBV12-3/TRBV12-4,CACNGQLNSPLHF,TGTGCATGCAACGGGCAGTTAAATTCACCCCTCCACTTT
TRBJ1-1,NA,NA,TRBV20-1,CSAGPRDRYNEAFF,TGCAGTGCCGGACCCCGAGACAGGTACAATGAAGCTTTCTTT
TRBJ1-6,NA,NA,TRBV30,CARSPDGSPLHF,TGTGCCAGGAGTCCGGATGGTTCACCCCTCCACTTT
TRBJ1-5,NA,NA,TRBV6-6,CAIKGGIRSNQAQQF,TGTGCCATTAAGGGAGGGATTCGGAGCAATCAGGCCCAGCAATTT
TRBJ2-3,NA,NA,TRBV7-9,CASSLVGEDTQYF,TGTGCCAGCAGCTTAGTGGGAGAAGATACGCAGTATTTT
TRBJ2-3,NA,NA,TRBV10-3,CAIGEVGSDTQYF,TGTGCCATCGGTGAAGTGGGGTCAGATACGCAGTATTTT
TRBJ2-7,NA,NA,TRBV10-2,CASSDGRNPYEQYF,TGCGCCAGCAGTGATGGAAGGAACCCCTACGAGCAATACTTC
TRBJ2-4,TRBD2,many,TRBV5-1,CASSDGLAGENIQYF,TGCGCCAGCAGCGATGGACTAGCGGGAGAAAACATTCAGTACTTC
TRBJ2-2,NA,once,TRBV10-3,CANTAENTRELFF,TGTGCTAACACTGCGGAGAATACCAGGGAGCTGTTTTTT